This TCR beta chain was found in a study of T cell clonotyping in hematopoietic cell transplantation. Findings and limits, study-wide: After transplant, recipient diversity fell while pathologically expanded clonotypes grew through day 180.

TCRdb keeps only in-frame clones here, not all; method: immunoSEQ multiplex PCR. The repertoire has approximately 16,000 clones, around 90% of them found once; the top ten carry under 3%. A remark on this clone: Its target is not known.

V shed 5 bases and J 8 bases; nucleotides not matched to a gene: 8. CDR3 size: 15 residues. Germline assignment: CDR1 MDHEN and CDR2 SYDVKM. Sequencing used peripheral blood mononuclear cells. The clonotype comes from a man in his forties or fifties in good health. Some clones in this sample may be carry-over from other donors' samples. V gene TRBV28 combines with J gene TRBJ2-4; 11 nucleotides match TRBD1. CDR3 protein: CASSRPGTGGDIQYF. Written as DNA, the CDR3 is TGTGCCAGCAGTCGTCCCGGGACAGGGGGGGACATTCAGTACTTC.